One T cell receptor (beta chain) is described in this entry. Antigen unknown. Trimming took 1 base from V and 5 from J; bases not matched to a gene: 4. The CDR3 loop spans 14 amino acids. CDR1 DFQATT and CDR2 SNEGSKA come from the germline V gene (reference sequence). The data were obtained in a study of regulatory T cells in long-lasting Graves disease. For the study at large: For a period under 3 months, newly diagnosed Graves' patients had taken antithyroid drugs. Study-level results: Persistent disease showed a preference for TRBV28, TRBJ1-2 and TRBJ2-5.

CDR3 regions were amplified by Arm-PCR using iRepertoire HTBI primers to build TCR beta libraries. One entry per CDR3 protein, called by TCRdb with MiXCR from the multiplex PCR reads. The profile shows 200,000 to 250,000 distinct CDR3 sequences, 20% to 25% of them singletons. The time point here: newly diagnosed GD, antithyroid drugs for less than 3 months. After RNA was extracted from PBMCs, the TCR library was made from it. Around 9 milliliters of peripheral blood were drawn into EDTA tubes. This receptor was obtained from a female donor with Graves disease. This chain connects TRBV20-1 to TRBJ2-5; 10 nucleotides line up with TRBD1. Source: peripheral blood mononuclear cells (PBMCs), taken at new diagnosis, from a patient treated with antithyroid drugs. The CDR3 is CSARVTGGTETQYF. DNA for the CDR3: TGCAGTGCTAGAGTGACAGGGGGCACTGAGACCCAGTACTTC.